The clone carrying this TCR beta chain was seen repeatedly, ten times or more. Its matching antigen is unknown. The data were obtained in a study of T-cell reconstitution after alpha-beta-depleted transplantation in children. Study-wide results and caveats: Several hundred graft clones that had expanded were reportedly the source of alpha-beta T cells about two months after transplant. Where some patients showed high TCRbeta diversity at day 60, it came from recipient T cells and thymic progenitors that had survived. T cells produced anew were the main source of T-cell counts and diversity one year after transplant.

The CDR3 extends over 16 amino acids. The junction had 12 bases not matched to a gene; V was cut back by 5 bases and J by 7 bases. A TCRbeta library incorporating unique molecular identifiers was prepared. One entry per CDR3 protein, called by TCRdb with MiXCR from the PCR reads. This table has hundreds of thousands of distinct CDR3 sequences, roughly a tenth appearing once. The chain recombines TRBV12-3 or TRBV12-4 with TRBJ2-2; 8 bases fit TRBD2. The TCR originated in a child aged 2 to 10 with inherited bone marrow failure, due to receive a stem cell transplant. This sample comprised PBMCs, obtained before TCRalphabeta/CD19-depleted stem cell transplant. The chain's CDR3 is CASSAAGLVLGGELFF. Written as DNA, the CDR3 is TGTGCCAGCAGTGCGGCGGGACTAGTTTTAGGCGGGGAGCTGTTTTTT.